This T cell receptor (beta chain) appears in the sequencing data of a study of beta chain features in type 1 diabetes. Every isolated RNA sample was fully reverse transcribed, so sequencing captured expressed TCRB transcripts. Reads from naive, central memory and regulatory T cell samples averaged about 3.3 million. Measured with immunoSEQ multiplex PCR; TCRdb has only the in-frame clones, and not every one. Of 150,000 or so clones in the sample, around 63% were seen once. Per donor, one heparinised blood draw averaged approximately 110 mL. Study-wide results and caveats: Moderately but significantly shorter TCRB CDR3s were found in Type 1 diabetes patients in all four CD4+ subsets. Cells with high TCR expression could be over-represented by cDNA sequencing.

V was pared by 6 bases and J by 3 bases, with 4 bases of the junction left unmatched. In germline, CDR1 is SQVTM, CDR2 ANQGSEA. The CDR3 totals 12 residues. This clone was detected a few times. Its antigen is not known. The receptor was derived from a man under 40 with type 1 diabetes. Sequencing was carried out using naive CD4+ T cells from blood. This chain uses TRBV29-1 with TRBJ2-5, with 7 bases matching TRBD1. CDR3 nucleotide sequence: TGCAGCGTCCCCGGGACAGAAGAGACCCAGTACTTC. Translated: CSVPGTEETQYF.